Below are 5 T cell receptor beta chains sequenced from a single sample in a study of long-term antiretroviral therapy in people with HIV. Samples were assayed with immunoSEQ v3.0 at survey level. The table came from immunoSEQ multiplex PCR; TCRdb's copy has only in-frame clones and leaves some out. The sample yields about 30,000 clones, 70% to 90% seen once. Sequenced material: unsorted PBMCs, taken 3 years after starting antiretroviral therapy. These TCRs come from a man in his forties or fifties with HIV.

The CDR3 DNA sequence: TGTGCCAGCAGCTTATTTAGCGGGTTACACAATGAGCAGTTCTTC. Amino acids: CASSLFSGLHNEQFF. The rearrangement joins TRBV5-8 to TRBJ2-1, with 7 nucleotides matching TRBD2. There are 15 residues in the CDR3. The J segment lost 5 bases and the V segment lost 2 bases, leaving 7 bases of the junction unmatched. The germline V gene encodes CDR1 SGHTS and CDR2 YDEGEE. Drawing the rest from reference TRBV5-8 and TRBJ2-1, the complete variable domain is EAGVTQSPTHLIKTRGQQATLRCSPISGHTSVYWYQQALGLGLQFLLWYDEGEERNRGNFPPRFSGRQFPNYSSELNVNALELEDSALYLCASSLFSGLHNEQFFGPGTRLTVL.

The chain has TRBV9 and TRBJ2-2; D might be TRBD1 (6 bases). Germline CDR1 SGDLS, CDR2 YYNGEE. The CDR3 consists of 15 residues. Trimming took 4 bases from V and 2 from J, leaving 12 bases between them. The CDR3 is CASSLGTLNTGELFF. In DNA form, the CDR3 reads TGTGCCAGCAGCCTTGGGACACTTAACACCGGGGAGCTGTTTTTT.

The chain links TRBV7-2 to TRBJ2-3; 7 bases are shared with TRBD1. Germline assignment: CDR1 SGHTA and CDR2 FQGNSA. This CDR3 is built from 14 residues. V shed 2 bases, J shed 5 bases, and the junction held 4 bases outside the gene matches. In DNA form, the CDR3 reads TGTGCCAGCAGCTTAAACAGGGGCGTAGATACGCAGTATTTT. Its protein product is CASSLNRGVDTQYF. Full variable domain (outside the CDR3, taken from reference TRBV7-2 and TRBJ2-3): GAGVSQSPSNKVTEKGKDVELRCDPISGHTALYWYRQSLGQGLEFLIYFQGNSAPDKSGLPSDRFSAERTGGSVSTLTIQRTQQEDSAVYLCASSLNRGVDTQYFGPGTRLTVL.

The chain has TRBV11-2 and TRBJ2-5; 7 positions agree with TRBD2. Germline CDR1 is SGHAT and CDR2 is FQNNGV. This CDR3 comprises 16 residues. V was pared by 5 bases and J by 6 bases, with 15 bases of the junction left unmatched. Here the CDR3 reads CASSLGGTQTLKTQYF. CDR3 DNA sequence: TGTGCCAGCAGCCTCGGGGGGACTCAGACTTTAAAGACCCAGTACTTC.

The chain recombines TRBV4-1 with TRBJ1-1, with D perhaps matching TRBD1 (6 bases). Germline CDR1 MGHRA, CDR2 YSYEKL. Trimming removed 1 base at V and 3 bases at J, with 12 bases between. This CDR3 is built from 15 residues. The CDR3 DNA is TGCGCCAGCAGCCAAGTAGTCAGGGGTGACACTGAAGCTTTCTTT. Translated: CASSQVVRGDTEAFF.